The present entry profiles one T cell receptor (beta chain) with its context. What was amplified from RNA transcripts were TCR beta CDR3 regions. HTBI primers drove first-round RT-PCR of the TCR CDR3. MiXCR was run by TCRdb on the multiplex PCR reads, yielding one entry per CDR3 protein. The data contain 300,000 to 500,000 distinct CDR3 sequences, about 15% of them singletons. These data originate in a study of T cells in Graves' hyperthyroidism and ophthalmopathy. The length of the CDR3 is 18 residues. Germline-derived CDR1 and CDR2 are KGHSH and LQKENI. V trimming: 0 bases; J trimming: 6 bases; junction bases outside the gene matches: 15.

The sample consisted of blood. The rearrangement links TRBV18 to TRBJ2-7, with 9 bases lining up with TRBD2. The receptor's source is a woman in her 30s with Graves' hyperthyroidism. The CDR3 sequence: CASSPPSGGAGGRGEQYF. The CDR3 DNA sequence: TGTGCCAGCTCACCACCGTCGGGGGGAGCGGGAGGCCGTGGCGAGCAGTACTTC.